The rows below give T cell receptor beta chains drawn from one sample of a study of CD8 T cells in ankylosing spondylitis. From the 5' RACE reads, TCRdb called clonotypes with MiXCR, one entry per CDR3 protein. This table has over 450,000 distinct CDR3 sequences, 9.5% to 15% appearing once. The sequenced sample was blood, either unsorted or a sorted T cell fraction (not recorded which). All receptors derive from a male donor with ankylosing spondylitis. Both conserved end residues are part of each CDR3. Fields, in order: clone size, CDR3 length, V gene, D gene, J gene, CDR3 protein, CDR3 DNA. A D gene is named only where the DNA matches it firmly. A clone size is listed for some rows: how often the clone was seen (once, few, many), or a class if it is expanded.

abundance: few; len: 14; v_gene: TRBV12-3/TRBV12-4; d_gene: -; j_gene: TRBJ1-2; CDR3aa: CASSLSRVNYGYTF; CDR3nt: TGTGCCAGCAGTTTATCTCGGGTTAACTATGGCTACACCTTC
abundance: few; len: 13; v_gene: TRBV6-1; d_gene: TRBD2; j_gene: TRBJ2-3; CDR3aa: CASRGGWGDTQYF; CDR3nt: TGTGCCAGCAGGGGGGGGTGGGGAGATACGCAGTATTTT
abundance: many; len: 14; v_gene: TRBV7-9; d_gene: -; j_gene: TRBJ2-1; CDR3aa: CASSLAGNIHEQFF; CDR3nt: TGTGCCAGCAGCTTAGCGGGGAATATACATGAGCAGTTCTTC
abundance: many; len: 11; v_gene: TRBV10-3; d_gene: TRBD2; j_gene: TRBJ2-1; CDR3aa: CAYASGREQFF; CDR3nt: TGTGCCTATGCTAGCGGTCGCGAGCAGTTCTTC
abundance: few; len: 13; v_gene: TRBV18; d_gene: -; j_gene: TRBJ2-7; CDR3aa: CASSLEGAYEQYF; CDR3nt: TGTGCCAGCTCACTCGAAGGGGCCTACGAGCAGTACTTC
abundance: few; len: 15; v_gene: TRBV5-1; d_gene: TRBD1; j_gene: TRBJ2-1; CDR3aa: CATQAGTGDYNEQFF; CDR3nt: TGCGCCACCCAGGCCGGGACAGGGGACTACAATGAGCAGTTCTTC
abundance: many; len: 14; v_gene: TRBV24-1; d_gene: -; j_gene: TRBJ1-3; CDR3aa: CATSHSSSGNTIYF; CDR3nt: TGTGCCACCAGTCACAGCAGCTCTGGAAACACCATATATTTT
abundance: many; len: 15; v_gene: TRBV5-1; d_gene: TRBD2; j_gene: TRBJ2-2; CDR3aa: CASSLNSGISGELFF; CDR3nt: TGCGCCAGCAGCTTGAATAGCGGGATATCCGGGGAGCTGTTTTTT
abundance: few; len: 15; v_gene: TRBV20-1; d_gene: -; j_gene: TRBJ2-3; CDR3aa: CSAHTGRGPTDTQYF; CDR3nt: TGCAGTGCCCACACCGGACGGGGCCCCACAGATACGCAGTATTTT
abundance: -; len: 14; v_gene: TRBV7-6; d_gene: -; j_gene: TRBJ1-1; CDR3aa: CASSPSGGYTEAFF; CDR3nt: TGTGCCAGCAGCCCCAGCGGGGGGTACACTGAAGCTTTCTTT
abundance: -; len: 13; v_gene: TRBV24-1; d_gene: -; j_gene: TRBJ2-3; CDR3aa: CATMAAYTDTQYF; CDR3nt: TGTGCCACCATGGCAGCATACACAGATACGCAGTATTTT
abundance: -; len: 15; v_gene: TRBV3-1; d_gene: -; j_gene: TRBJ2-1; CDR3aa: CASSQDFQGYNEQFF; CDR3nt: TGTGCCAGCAGCCAAGATTTTCAGGGCTACAATGAGCAGTTCTTC
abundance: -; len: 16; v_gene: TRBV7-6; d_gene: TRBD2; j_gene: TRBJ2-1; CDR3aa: CASSSSPGLGRNEQFF; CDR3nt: TGTGCCAGCAGCTCATCCCCGGGACTAGGACGGAATGAGCAGTTCTTC
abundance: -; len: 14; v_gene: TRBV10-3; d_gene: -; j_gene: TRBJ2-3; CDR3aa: CAIKSERASDKQYF; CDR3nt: TGTGCCATCAAATCGGAGCGGGCCTCAGATAAGCAGTATTTT
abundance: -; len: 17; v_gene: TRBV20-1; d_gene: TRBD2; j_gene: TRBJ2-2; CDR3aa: CCARGRGGSANTGELFF; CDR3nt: TGCTGTGCTAGAGGGAGGGGCGGGAGCGCGAACACCGGGGAGCTGTTTTTT
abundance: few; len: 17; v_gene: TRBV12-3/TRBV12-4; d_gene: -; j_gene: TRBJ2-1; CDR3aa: CASIPSGGGPTYNEQFF; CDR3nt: TGTGCCAGCATTCCTTCCGGGGGCGGCCCTACCTACAATGAGCAGTTCTTC
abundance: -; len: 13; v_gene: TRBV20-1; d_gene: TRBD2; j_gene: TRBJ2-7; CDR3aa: CSARGLPRYEQYF; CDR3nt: TGCAGTGCTAGGGGACTACCCCGCTACGAGCAGTACTTC
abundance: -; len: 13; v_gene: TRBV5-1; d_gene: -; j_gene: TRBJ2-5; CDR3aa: CASSSLNLETQYF; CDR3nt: TGCGCCAGCAGCTCCCTGAACTTAGAGACCCAGTACTTC
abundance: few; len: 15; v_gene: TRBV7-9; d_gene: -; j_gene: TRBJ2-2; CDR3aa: CASSTLWRRTGELFF; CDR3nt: TGTGCCAGCAGCACCTTATGGAGGCGGACCGGGGAGCTGTTTTTT
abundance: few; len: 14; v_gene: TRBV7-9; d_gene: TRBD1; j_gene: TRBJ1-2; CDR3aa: CASSLTGQTSGYTF; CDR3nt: TGTGCCAGCAGCTTAACGGGACAGACTTCCGGCTACACCTTC
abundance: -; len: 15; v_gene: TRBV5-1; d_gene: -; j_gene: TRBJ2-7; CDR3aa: CASSLESSWRSEQYF; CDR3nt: TGCGCCAGCAGCTTGGAGAGTAGCTGGAGGAGTGAGCAGTACTTC
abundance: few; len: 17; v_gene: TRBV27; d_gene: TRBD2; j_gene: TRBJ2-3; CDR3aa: CASSTPRLAGYTDTQYF; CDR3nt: TGTGCCAGCAGTACCCCGAGGCTAGCGGGCTACACAGATACGCAGTATTTT
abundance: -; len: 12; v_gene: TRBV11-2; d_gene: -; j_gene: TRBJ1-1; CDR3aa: CASSWSGTEAFF; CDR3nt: TGTGCCAGCAGCTGGTCTGGCACTGAAGCTTTCTTT
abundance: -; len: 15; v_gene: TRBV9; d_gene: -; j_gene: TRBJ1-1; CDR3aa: CASSPRQTRGTEAFF; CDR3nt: TGTGCCAGCAGCCCCAGACAGACCCGAGGTACTGAAGCTTTCTTT
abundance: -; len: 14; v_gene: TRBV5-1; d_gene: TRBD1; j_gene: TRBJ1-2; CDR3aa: CASSVPSTGSGYTF; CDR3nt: TGCGCCAGCAGCGTACCGTCGACAGGGTCCGGCTACACCTTC
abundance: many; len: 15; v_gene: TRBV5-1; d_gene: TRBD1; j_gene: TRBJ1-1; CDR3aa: CASSPGGRMNTEAFF; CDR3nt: TGTGCCAGCTCACCAGGGGGGAGGATGAACACTGAAGCTTTCTTT
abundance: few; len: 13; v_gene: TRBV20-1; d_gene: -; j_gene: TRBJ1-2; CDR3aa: CSVGEGPFYGYTF; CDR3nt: TGCAGTGTCGGGGAGGGGCCATTCTATGGCTACACCTTC
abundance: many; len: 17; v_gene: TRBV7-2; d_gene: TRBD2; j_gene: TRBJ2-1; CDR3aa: CASSVTLAGASNNEQFF; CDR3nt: TGTGCCAGCAGCGTCACTCTAGCGGGAGCCTCGAACAATGAGCAGTTCTTC
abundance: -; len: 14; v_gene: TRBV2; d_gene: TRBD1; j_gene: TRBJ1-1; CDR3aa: CASMGTVMNTEAFF; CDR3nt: TGTGCCAGCATGGGGACAGTAATGAACACTGAAGCTTTCTTT
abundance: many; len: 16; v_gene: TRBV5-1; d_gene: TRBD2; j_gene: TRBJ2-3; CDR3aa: CASSSGLATSTDTQYF; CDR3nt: TGCGCCAGCAGTTCTGGACTAGCGACTAGCACAGATACGCAGTATTTT
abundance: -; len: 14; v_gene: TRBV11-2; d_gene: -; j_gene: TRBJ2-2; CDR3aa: CASSIVVVGGELFF; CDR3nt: TGTGCCAGCAGTATCGTAGTGGTTGGTGGGGAGCTGTTTTTT
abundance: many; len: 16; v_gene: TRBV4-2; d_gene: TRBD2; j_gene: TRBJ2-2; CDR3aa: CASSQDLADNTGELFF; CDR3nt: TGTGCCAGCAGCCAAGATCTAGCGGATAACACCGGGGAGCTGTTTTTT
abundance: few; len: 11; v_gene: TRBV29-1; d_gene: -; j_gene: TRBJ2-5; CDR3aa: CSVAPKETQYF; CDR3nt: TGCAGCGTTGCCCCTAAAGAGACCCAGTACTTC
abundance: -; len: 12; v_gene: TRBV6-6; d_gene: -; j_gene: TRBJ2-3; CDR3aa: CASSYSGDTQYF; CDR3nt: TGTGCCAGCAGTTACTCGGGAGATACGCAGTATTTT
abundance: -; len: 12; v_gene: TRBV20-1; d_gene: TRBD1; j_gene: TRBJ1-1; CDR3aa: CSAQGANTEAFF; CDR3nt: TGCAGTGCCCAGGGGGCGAACACTGAAGCTTTCTTT
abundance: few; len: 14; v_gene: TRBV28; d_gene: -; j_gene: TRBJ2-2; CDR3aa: CASSPRDNTGELFF; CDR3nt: TGTGCCAGCAGTCCTAGGGACAACACCGGGGAGCTGTTTTTT
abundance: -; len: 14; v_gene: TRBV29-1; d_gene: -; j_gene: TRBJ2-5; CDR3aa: CSVVPFDWMETQYF; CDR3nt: TGCAGCGTTGTTCCTTTTGATTGGATGGAGACCCAGTACTTC
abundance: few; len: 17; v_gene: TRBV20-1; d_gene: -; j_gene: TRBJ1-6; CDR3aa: CSAPEGGYSSYNSPLHF; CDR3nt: TGCAGTGCGCCAGAGGGGGGCTACAGCTCCTATAATTCACCCCTCCACTTT
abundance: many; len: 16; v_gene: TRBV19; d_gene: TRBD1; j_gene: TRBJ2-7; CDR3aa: CASSIQGTVDSYEQYF; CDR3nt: TGTGCCAGTAGTATTCAAGGGACAGTGGATAGCTACGAGCAGTACTTC
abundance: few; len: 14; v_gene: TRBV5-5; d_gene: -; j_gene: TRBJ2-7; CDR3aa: CASSLVGAAYEQYF; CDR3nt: TGTGCCAGCAGCTTGGTGGGGGCAGCCTACGAGCAGTACTTC
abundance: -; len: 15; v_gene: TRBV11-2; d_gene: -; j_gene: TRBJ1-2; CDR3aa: CASSLNAGRVDGYTF; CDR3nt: TGTGCCAGCAGCTTAAACGCAGGTCGTGTGGATGGCTACACCTTC
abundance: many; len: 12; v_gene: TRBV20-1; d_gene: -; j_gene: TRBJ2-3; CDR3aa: CSARDNAYTQYF; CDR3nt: TGCAGTGCTAGAGATAATGCTTATACGCAGTATTTT
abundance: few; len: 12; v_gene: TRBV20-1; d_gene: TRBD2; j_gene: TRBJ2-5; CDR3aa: CSALSGKETQYF; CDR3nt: TGCAGTGCCCTGAGCGGGAAAGAGACCCAGTACTTC
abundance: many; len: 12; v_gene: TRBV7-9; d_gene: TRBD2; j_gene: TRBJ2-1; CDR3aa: CASSTLAPEQFF; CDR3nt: TGTGCCAGCAGCACACTAGCGCCTGAGCAGTTCTTC
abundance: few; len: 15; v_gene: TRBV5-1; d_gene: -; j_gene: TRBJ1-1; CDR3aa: CASSPFGGSATEAFF; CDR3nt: TGCGCCAGCAGCCCCTTCGGAGGGAGTGCCACTGAAGCTTTCTTT
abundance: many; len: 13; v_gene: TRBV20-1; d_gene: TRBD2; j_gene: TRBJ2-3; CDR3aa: CSATSGYTDTQYF; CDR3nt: TGCAGTGCTACTAGCGGATACACAGATACGCAGTATTTT
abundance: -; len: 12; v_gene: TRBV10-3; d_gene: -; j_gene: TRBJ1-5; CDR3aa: CAMGTGNQPQHF; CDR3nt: TGTGCCATGGGGACGGGAAATCAGCCCCAGCATTTT
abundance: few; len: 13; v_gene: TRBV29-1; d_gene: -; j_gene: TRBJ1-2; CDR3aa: CSVEDTRNYGYTF; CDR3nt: TGCAGCGTTGAAGATACCAGGAACTATGGCTACACCTTC